These 23 T cell receptor beta chains were sequenced from one sample in a study of cytomegalovirus exposure and HLA in healthy donors (dated by TCRdb to 2015 to 2018). The library was obtained by the immunoSEQ multiplex PCR assay. The multiplex PCR relied on a mix of 60 forward primers for TCR Vbeta segments and 13 reverse primers for TCR Jbeta segments. As stored in TCRdb, this immuneACCESS dataset retains in-frame rearrangements with V and J assigned. A fraction of the clones does not appear; measured against another copy, unresolved V genes explain less than half of the discrepancy, and the remainder lacks a known reason. The sample table records over 85,000 clones; around 80% of these occur just once. Roughly 13% of the sample lies in the top ten. The sample consisted of PBMCs. These receptors came from a man under 40 in good health and CMV-seropositive.

This clone was seen a handful of times. The chain couples TRBV5-4 to TRBJ1-1; the D gene is possibly TRBD1 (6 bases). Trimming removed 5 bases from V and 5 bases from J, with 22 bases in between. The CDR3 extends over 16 amino acids. From germline, CDR1 is SGHNT and CDR2 YYREEE (reference sequence). The CDR3 DNA reads TGTGCCAGCAGTCAACTGAGGGGTGGGGGGGCAACTGAAGCTTTCTTT. Protein sequence: CASSQLRGGGATEAFF.

The gene calls are TRBV7-9 and TRBJ1-1; a weak D match, TRBD1 (6 bases). Germline CDR1 reads SEHNR; CDR2 reads FQNEAQ (reference sequence). V was pared by 4 bases and J by 2 bases, with 14 bases between. The CDR3 is made up of 15 amino acids. The CDR3, as DNA: TGTGCCAGCAGCTCGACAGGAGGTCATAACACTGAAGCTTTCTTT. Protein product: CASSSTGGHNTEAFF.

This clone was counted a few times. The junction does not match germline at one end; this may be a read error. The CDR3 bases are TGTGCCAGCAGCTTGGGGGGGACTAGCGGGAGCTCCTACAATGATCAGTTCTTC. Translation: CASSLGGTSGSSYNDQFF. The chain has TRBV5-6 and TRBJ2-1; 14 bases fit TRBD2. The CDR3 length is 18 residues. Looked up from germline, CDR1 is SGHDT and CDR2 is YYEEEE.

This clone was recorded once. V and J are TRBV27 and TRBJ2-5; D uncertain. The end of the DNA is better explained by TRBJ2-7, so the J call may be wrong. This CDR3 is 14 amino acids long. The germline V gene encodes CDR1 MNHEY and CDR2 SMNVEV (reference sequence). The CDR3 reads CASSLVQKPYEQYF. DNA of the CDR3: TGTGCCAGCAGTTTGGTACAGAAGCCCTACGAGCAGTACTTC.

The rearrangement uses TRBV29-1 and TRBJ2-7; 7 positions match TRBD2. Germline V CDR1 and CDR2: SQVTM, ANQGSEA. The length of the CDR3 is 13 residues. The ends lost 4 bases at V and 3 bases at J; junction bases unmatched: 6. DNA for the CDR3: TGCAGCGTTGCGGGGGGTGGGGGCTACGAGCAGTACTTC. It codes for CSVAGGGGYEQYF.

The chain has TRBV6-1 and TRBJ2-1, with 7 bases lining up with TRBD2. The CDR3 runs to 15 residues. V was clipped by 3 bases and J by 6 bases; unmatched bases: 8. Germline V gives CDR1 MNHNS, CDR2 SASEGT. The CDR3 spells CASSEWDYNFNEQFF. The CDR3 bases are TGTGCCAGCAGTGAGTGGGACTACAACTTCAATGAGCAGTTCTTC.

The chain uses TRBV4-1 and TRBJ2-5; D may be TRBD1 (6 bases). CDR3 length: 15 residues. V was clipped by 4 bases and J by 1 base, with 13 bases between them. Germline CDR1 and CDR2: MGHRA and YSYEKL. As DNA, the CDR3 is TGCGCCAGCAGCCCGTACAGGGTTCCCCAAGAGACCCAGTACTTC. Translated, it gives CASSPYRVPQETQYF.

The chain employs TRBV7-9 and TRBJ2-4; 7 bases are a match to TRBD2. Per the germline V gene, CDR1 is SEHNR and CDR2 is FQNEAQ (reference sequence). With V trimmed by 5 bases and J by 12 bases, 10 bases remained unmatched. The CDR3 contains 13 residues. Here the CDR3 reads CASSTSGGYAQYF. CDR3 sequence (DNA): TGTGCCAGCAGCACATCGGGGGGTTATGCTCAGTACTTC. Combining the CDR3 with reference TRBV7-9 and TRBJ2-4 gives the whole variable domain DTGVSQNPRHKITKRGQNVTFRCDPISEHNRLYWYRQTLGQGPEFLTYFQNEAQLEKSRLLSDRFSAERPKGSFSTLEIQRTEQGDSAMYLCASSTSGGYAQYFGAGTRLSVL.

The chain joins TRBV6-5 to TRBJ1-2; 10 nucleotides match TRBD1. Germline CDR1 reads MNHEY; CDR2 reads SVGAGI. The CDR3 covers 15 residues. Trimming at V came to 4 bases and at J to 7 bases, leaving 9 bases not matched to a gene. The CDR3 region is CASSSPRQGASGYTF. DNA of the CDR3: TGTGCCAGCAGTTCCCCGAGACAGGGGGCCAGTGGCTACACCTTC.

The rearrangement joins TRBV19 to TRBJ2-7; 7 nucleotides align to TRBD1. Germline CDR1 LNHDA, CDR2 SQIVND (reference sequence). The CDR3 runs to 15 residues. V trimming: 4 bases; J trimming: 1 base; junction bases outside the gene matches: 7. The CDR3 is CASSTATGQSYEQYF. The DNA for the CDR3 is TGTGCCAGTAGTACGGCGACAGGGCAATCCTACGAGCAGTACTTC.

With regard to this clone: Different DNA sequences within this sample yield the same CDR3. V and J are TRBV6-1 and TRBJ2-7; 8 bases fit TRBD1. The V gene's germline CDR1 is MNHNS and CDR2 SASEGT. V dropped 0 bases and J dropped 5; count of bases not matched to a gene: 9. The CDR3 loop spans 16 amino acids. The CDR3 nucleotides are TGTGCCAGCAGTGAAGCGCTAGGCAGGGGGCGCGACGAGCAGTACTTC. Translating gives CASSEALGRGRDEQYF.

The chain has TRBV10-2 and TRBJ1-2, with 7 bases fitting TRBD1. Germline V gives CDR1 WSHSY, CDR2 SAAADI. This CDR3 contains 16 residues. V gave up 2 bases and J gave up 4 bases; unmatched junction bases: 10. The CDR3 sequence: CASSEMGDSHFYGYTF. CDR3 in DNA: TGCGCCAGCAGTGAGATGGGGGACAGCCACTTCTATGGCTACACCTTC.

This clone was detected a few times. The chain links TRBV27 to TRBJ2-7; perhaps TRBD1 as D (5 bases). This CDR3 region has 15 residues. Germline CDR1 is MNHEY and CDR2 is SMNVEV (reference sequence). Trimming pared 1 base from V and 0 bases from J, leaving 10 bases between. CDR3 sequence: CASSLFTGPSYEQYF. The CDR3 DNA reads TGTGCCAGCAGTTTATTCACAGGACCCTCCTACGAGCAGTACTTC.

This clone was observed a few times. The chain is built from TRBV5-4 and TRBJ1-3, with a possible D match to TRBD1 (5 bases). This CDR3 has 15 amino acids. Germline values: CDR1 SGHNT, CDR2 YYREEE (reference sequence). Trimming shortened V by 0 bases and J by 0 bases, and 7 bases separated the two germline ends. This CDR3 is CASSLGGNSGNTIYF. As DNA, the CDR3 is TGTGCCAGCAGCTTGGGGGGCAACTCTGGAAACACCATATATTTT. Full variable domain (remainder filled in from reference TRBV5-4 and TRBJ1-3): ETGVTQSPTHLIKTRGQQVTLRCSSQSGHNTVSWYQQALGQGPQFIFQYYREEENGRGNFPPRFSGLQFPNYSSELNVNALELDDSALYLCASSLGGNSGNTIYFGEGSWLTVV.

The gene calls are TRBV19 and TRBJ2-7; the D gene is possibly TRBD2 (5 bases). Germline V gene data show CDR1 as LNHDA and CDR2 as SQIVND (reference sequence). V lost 0 bases, J lost 2 bases, and 14 bases lay in between. The length of the CDR3 is 16 residues. The CDR3 is CASSIDRGSTPYEQYF. The CDR3 nucleotides read TGTGCCAGTAGTATAGACCGAGGGTCTACCCCCTACGAGCAGTACTTC.

The V and J genes are TRBV27 and TRBJ2-5; D not certain. The germline V gene encodes CDR1 MNHEY and CDR2 SMNVEV (reference sequence). The CDR3 consists of 16 residues. V was clipped by 0 bases and J by 0 bases, with 11 bases between them. The CDR3 bases are TGTGCCAGCAGTTTATCGATCGCCAGGTACCAAGAGACCCAGTACTTC. This encodes CASSLSIARYQETQYF.

The rearrangement uses TRBV18 and TRBJ2-1; D remains ambiguous. The CDR3 contains 12 residues. Trimming removed 4 bases from V and 4 bases from J, with 5 bases in between. In germline, CDR1 is KGHSH, CDR2 LQKENI. This CDR3 is CASSLRYNEQFF. CDR3 nucleotide sequence: TGTGCCAGCTCACTTAGATACAATGAGCAGTTCTTC.

V usage is TRBV11-3 and J usage is TRBJ2-1, with 10 bases lining up with TRBD2. V lost 0 bases to trimming and J lost 3 bases; unmatched junction nucleotides: 8. The CDR3 is 18 amino acids. Per germline, CDR1 SGHNT and CDR2 YENEEA. The CDR3 is CASSLDGASGGHYNEQFF. The CDR3 DNA reads as TGTGCCAGCAGCTTAGATGGGGCTAGCGGGGGACACTACAATGAGCAGTTCTTC.

The chain couples TRBV30 to TRBJ1-3; D is unresolved. V lost 1 base to trimming and J lost 0 bases, with 7 bases between them. CDR1 GTSNPN and CDR2 SVGIG come from the germline V gene (reference sequence). CDR3 size: 14 residues. The CDR3 nucleotides are TGTGCCTGGAGTGGGGCGATCTCTGGAAACACCATATATTTT. Its protein product is CAWSGAISGNTIYF.

The genes are TRBV28 and TRBJ2-7; D unresolved. V was clipped by 3 bases and J by 4 bases, with 7 bases between them. The CDR3 has 12 amino acids. Germline CDR1 and CDR2: MDHEN and SYDVKM. As DNA, the CDR3 is TGTGCCAGCAGTTTTCACCAGTACGAGCAGTACTTC. It translates to CASSFHQYEQYF.

This chain links TRBV4-3 with TRBJ2-7; weak D call: TRBD2 (6 bases). This CDR3 is 14 amino acids long. Trimming cost V 4 bases and J 5 bases, with 15 bases left between them. Germline CDR1 and CDR2: LGHNA and YSLEER. The CDR3, as DNA: TGCGCCAGCAGCCGGGGGGAATTTGGGGACGAGCAGTACTTC. Its translation is CASSRGEFGDEQYF.

V and J are TRBV10-2 and TRBJ2-2; TRBD2 agrees at 7 bases. V was pared by 6 bases and J by 2 bases, with 6 bases of the junction left unmatched. The length of the CDR3 is 15 residues. CDR1 WSHSY and CDR2 SAAADI come from the germline V gene. CDR3 region: CASRASGANTGELFF. CDR3 nucleotide sequence: TGCGCCAGCAGAGCAAGCGGGGCAAACACCGGGGAGCTGTTTTTT.

This rearrangement joins TRBV19 to TRBJ2-3; D not certain. The CDR3 is 16 amino acids. Looked up from germline, CDR1 is LNHDA and CDR2 is SQIVND (reference sequence). Trimming cost V 3 bases and J 0 bases, with 13 bases left between them. The CDR3 DNA reads TGTGCCAGTAGTATTGCAGGCCGATCTAGCACAGATACGCAGTATTTT. It encodes CASSIAGRSSTDTQYF. Full variable domain (rest looked up from reference TRBV19 and TRBJ2-3): DGGITQSPKYLFRKEGQNVTLSCEQNLNHDAMYWYRQDPGQGLRLIYYSQIVNDFQKGDIAEGYSVSREKKESFPLTVTSAQKNPTAFYLCASSIAGRSSTDTQYFGPGTRLTVL.